The 21 T cell receptor beta chains reported below all come from one sample, sequenced in a study of Tregs in tolerant kidney transplant recipients. Data came from immunoSEQ multiplex PCR; TCRdb stores just in-frame clones and leaves some out. This sample contains tens of thousands of clones. Recipients received nonmyeloablative bone marrow transplants from related graft donors, with transient mixed chimerism. The input for sequencing was CD4+ T cells from blood (PBMCs), taken 24 months after the transplant. These receptors all stem from a human patient who received a combined kidney and bone marrow transplant. Part of the T cells may come from the graft donor.

With respect to this clone: The read gets to within 3 residues of the CDR3 end, and the germline J gene fills in the rest. This rearrangement joins TRBV6-2 or TRBV6-3 to TRBJ2-7; 12 nucleotides line up with TRBD2. From germline, CDR1 is MNHEY and CDR2 SVGEGT. Trimming took 11 bases from V and 6 from J; bases not matched to a gene: 8. CDR3 length: 13 residues. CDR3 DNA, as far as it was read: TGTGCCGCACGGACTAGCGGGGCCCTCGAG. Translated, it gives CAARTSGALE. From start to end, the CDR3 is CAARTSGALEQYF.

Points on this clone: The CDR3 goes on 3 residues after the read ends, and that part is filled in from the germline J gene. This chain joins TRBV28 and TRBJ2-5; 12 nucleotides agree with TRBD2. Germline V CDR1 and CDR2: MDHEN, SYDVKM. The junction had 7 bases not matched to a gene; V was cut back by 6 bases and J by 5 bases. The CDR3 is made up of 15 amino acids. CDR3 DNA, as far as it was read: TGTGCCAGCAGGGGACTAGCGGGCACCCGGGAGACC. Protein sequence: CASRGLAGTRET. The CDR3 as a whole reads CASRGLAGTRETQYF.

As regards this clone: One end of the junction does not line up with germline, which may come from a read error. The CDR3 end lies 3 residues beyond the end of the read and is filled in from the germline J gene. The V and J genes are TRBV4-2 and TRBJ1-1; possible D gene TRBD1, 5 bases. The CDR3 extends over 16 amino acids. Germline V gene lookup returns CDR1 LGHNA and CDR2 YNFKEQ. CDR3 amino acids: CASSQDDQGQNTEAFF. The CDR3 bases that were read are TGCGCCAGCAGCCAAGATGACCAGGGTCAGAACACTGAA.

Points on this clone: The CDR3 goes on 3 residues after the read ends, and that part is filled in from the germline J gene. The chain recombines TRBV19 with TRBJ2-3; a weak D match, TRBD1 (5 bases). Germline V lookup: CDR1 LNHDA, CDR2 SQIVND (reference sequence). Trimming pared 5 bases from V and 1 base from J, leaving 13 bases between. The CDR3 runs 15 residues. The CDR3 sequence is CASSPRWGGTDTQYF. The CDR3 DNA, read in part, is TGTGCCAGTAGTCCCAGGTGGGGCGGCACAGATACG.

On this clone itself: The missing CDR3 end, 3 residues past where the read stops, is filled in from the germline J gene. The rearrangement uses TRBV19 and TRBJ1-1, with unresolved D. CDR1 is LNHDA, CDR2 SQIVND, per germline (reference sequence). V was pared by 3 bases and J by 1 base, with 9 bases between. The CDR3 covers 14 residues. CDR3: CASSMAQENTEAFF. CDR3 bases read: TGTGCCAGTAGTATGGCCCAGGAGAACACTGAA.

Worth noting for this clone: The read comes to an end 3 residues before the CDR3 does, leaving the germline J gene to fill in the end. V usage is TRBV5-4 and J usage is TRBJ1-4; D may be TRBD1 (5 bases). Trimming removed 4 bases from V and 7 bases from J, with 17 bases in between. Germline V CDR1 and CDR2: SGHNT, YYREEE (reference sequence). The CDR3 covers 15 residues. The sequenced CDR3 bases are TGTGCCAGCAGCCTTGCGGGGCTAGGGGTTGAAAAA. The encoded protein is CASSLAGLGVEK. The complete CDR3 sequence is CASSLAGLGVEKLFF.

The sequenced part of the CDR3 DNA is TGTGCCAGCAGCTTGGGGCAGGTTATGAACACTGAA. Its protein is CASSLGQVMNTE. The entire CDR3 sequence reads CASSLGQVMNTEAFF. The chain is built from TRBV5-6 and TRBJ1-1, with unresolved D. The read terminates 3 residues before the CDR3 end, so the remaining end is supplied by the germline J gene. The CDR3 runs 15 residues. CDR1 is SGHDT and CDR2 is YYEEEE in the germline V gene. Trimming took 0 bases from V and 0 from J, leaving 9 bases between them.

Remarks on this clone: Read coverage stops 3 residues before the CDR3 terminus; the germline J gene supplies the remainder. This chain connects TRBV7-9 to TRBJ1-1; D perhaps matches TRBD1 (5 bases). The length of the CDR3 is 13 residues. Germline CDR1 reads SEHNR; CDR2 reads FQNEAQ (reference sequence). V was shortened by 3 bases and J by 1 base, with 6 bases between the two germline ends. The CDR3 here is CASSLDKNTEAFF. CDR3 DNA (partial): TGTGCCAGCAGCTTGGACAAGAACACTGAA.

About this clone itself: From the germline J gene comes the end of the CDR3, since the read stops 3 residues before it. The chain combines TRBV30 with TRBJ2-1, with 11 bases aligning to TRBD2. Germline V lookup: CDR1 GTSNPN, CDR2 SVGIG (reference sequence). The CDR3 has 14 amino acids. Trimming removed 2 bases from V and 7 bases from J; junction bases left unmatched: 4. CDR3 DNA, as far as it was read: TGTGCCTGGAGTAAGACTAGCGGGAAAAATGAG. Translating it yields CAWSKTSGKNE. The full-length CDR3 reads as CAWSKTSGKNEQFF.

CDR3 protein: CASSLGTSGYSTDTQYF. CDR3 bases read: TGTGCCAGCAGCTTAGGGACTAGCGGGTACAGCACAGATACG. The chain carries TRBV7-6 and TRBJ2-3; 11 bases are a match to TRBD2. Read data end 3 residues before the CDR3 end; the end is taken from the germline J gene. CDR1 and CDR2 from the germline V gene are SGHVS and FNYEAQ. There are 17 residues in the CDR3. V gave up 1 base and J gave up 0 bases; unmatched junction bases: 3.

About this clone itself: The read ends 3 residues before the CDR3 terminus; that terminus is restored from the germline J gene. The chain combines TRBV2 with TRBJ2-2, with TRBD2 matching over 13 bases. This CDR3 spans 14 amino acids. Germline V gene lookup returns CDR1 SNHLY and CDR2 FYNNEI. V was clipped by 6 bases and J by 8 bases; unmatched bases: 3. The CDR3 protein is CASRGTSGKGELFF. Partial CDR3 DNA: TGTGCCAGCAGGGGGACTAGCGGGAAAGGGGAG. The full variable domain, completed using reference TRBV2 and TRBJ2-2, is EPEVTQTPSHQVTQMGQEVILRCVPISNHLYFYWYRQILGQKVEFLVSFYNNEISEKSEIFDDQFSVERPDGSNFTLKIRSTKLEDSAMYFCASRGTSGKGELFFGEGSRLTVL.

A word on this clone: With the read ending 3 residues before the CDR3 end, the germline J gene is used to fill in that end. V usage is TRBV20-1 and J usage is TRBJ2-1, with TRBD2 matching over 10 bases. Germline assignment: CDR1 DFQATT and CDR2 SNEGSKA (reference sequence). Trimming cost V 6 bases and J 5 bases; bases outside gene matches: 10. This CDR3 has 15 residues. The CDR3 DNA, read in part, is TGCAGTGCCAAGCGGGAGGGCCGGAGGGACAATGAG. Translating gives CSAKREGRRDNE. The complete CDR3 sequence is CSAKREGRRDNEQFF.

Turning to this clone: The missing CDR3 end, 3 residues past where the read stops, is filled in from the germline J gene. This chain uses TRBV5-1 with TRBJ1-6, with TRBD1 matching over 7 bases. Germline V lookup: CDR1 SGHRS, CDR2 YFSETQ. Trimming cost V 0 bases and J 7 bases; bases outside gene matches: 10. CDR3 length: 17 amino acids. The part of the CDR3 DNA that was read is TGCGCCAGCAGCTTGGAAACAGGGGATCTATCGAATTCACCC. Encoded protein: CASSLETGDLSNSP. The full CDR3 is CASSLETGDLSNSPLHF.

Worth noting for this clone: Sequencing ends 3 residues short of the CDR3 end; the germline J gene provides the rest. The chain combines TRBV28 with TRBJ2-2, with D possibly TRBD1 on 6 matching bases. Germline CDR1 and CDR2: MDHEN and SYDVKM. V was clipped by 6 bases and J by 0 bases, with 14 bases between them. The CDR3 consists of 16 residues. The covered CDR3 bases are TGTGCCAGCAGCCTGGGGACAAACGCGAACACCGGGGAG. It codes for CASSLGTNANTGE. The CDR3 in its entirety is CASSLGTNANTGELFF.

On this clone itself: The read gets to within 3 residues of the CDR3 end, and the germline J gene fills in the rest. This chain uses TRBV7-2 with TRBJ2-7, with TRBD1 as a possible D gene (6 bases). V lost 4 bases to trimming and J lost 0 bases, with 13 bases between them. The CDR3 totals 15 residues. Per germline, CDR1 SGHTA and CDR2 FQGNSA. The CDR3 bases that were read are TGTGCCAGCAGCTACGACGGGACAAACTCCTACGAG. It is translated as CASSYDGTNSYE. The CDR3 reads in full as CASSYDGTNSYEQYF.

For this clone: Read data end 3 residues before the CDR3 end; the end is taken from the germline J gene. The chain is built from TRBV20-1 and TRBJ2-7; 10 nucleotides align to TRBD1. V dropped 2 bases and J dropped 4; count of bases not matched to a gene: 5. CDR3 length equals 14 residues. Germline V gene lookup returns CDR1 DFQATT and CDR2 SNEGSKA (reference sequence). This chain's CDR3 is CSARFPGQGYEQYF. The covered CDR3 bases are TGCAGTGCTAGATTCCCGGGACAGGGGTACGAG.

Turning to this clone: With the read ending 3 residues before the CDR3 end, the germline J gene is used to fill in that end. The chain links TRBV7-9 to TRBJ1-1, with D possibly being TRBD1 (5 bases). Germline CDR1 and CDR2: SEHNR and FQNEAQ (reference sequence). The CDR3 is 14 residues long. CDR3 residues: CASSLVTTELKAFF. The CDR3 DNA, read in part, is TGTGCCAGCAGCTTAGTTACGACAGAACTGAAA.

Notes on this clone: The CDR3 extends 3 residues past the end of the read, so its final part is completed from the germline J gene. J is TRBJ2-1 and V is TRBV5-1, with 7 bases fitting TRBD2. This CDR3 is built from 15 residues. Germline CDR1 is SGHRS and CDR2 is YFSETQ. The ends lost 4 bases at V and 3 bases at J; junction bases unmatched: 7. The CDR3 reads CASSGVAGFYNEQFF. The CDR3 DNA, read in part, is TGCGCCAGCAGCGGGGTAGCGGGCTTCTACAATGAG.

Note on this clone: The sequence runs out 3 residues before the end of the CDR3; the remainder is reconstructed from the germline J gene. V and J are TRBV19 and TRBJ1-2; D might be TRBD1 (5 bases). This CDR3 contains 14 residues. Germline V gene sequence: CDR1 LNHDA, CDR2 SQIVND (reference sequence). The V end lost 5 bases, the J end lost 4 bases, and 14 bases lay between the germline ends. The CDR3 loop reads CASSYGREGYGYTF. The part of the CDR3 DNA that was read is TGTGCCAGTAGTTATGGCAGGGAGGGCTATGGC.

A word on this clone: The sequence runs out 3 residues before the end of the CDR3; the remainder is reconstructed from the germline J gene. The chain carries TRBV7-6 and TRBJ2-7; D possibly corresponds to TRBD2 (5 bases). The length of the CDR3 is 13 residues. The germline V gene encodes CDR1 SGHVS and CDR2 FNYEAQ. With 3 bases removed from V and 6 bases from J, the gap between germline ends came to 12 bases. The CDR3 protein is CASSFRAGREQYF. CDR3 bases read: TGTGCCAGCAGCTTCCGGGCGGGCCGCGAG.

Regarding this clone: The read stops 3 residues short of the end of the CDR3; the missing end is completed from the germline J gene. This chain joins TRBV7-2 and TRBJ2-1; 11 bases map to TRBD2. The CDR3 loop spans 15 amino acids. The ends lost 5 bases at V and 6 bases at J; junction bases unmatched: 6. From germline, CDR1 is SGHTA and CDR2 FQGNSA. The chain's CDR3 is CASSISGRAGNEQFF. Partial CDR3 DNA: TGTGCCAGCAGCATTAGCGGGAGGGCTGGCAATGAG.